Included here is one TCR beta chain sequence, with context. The antigen this receptor binds is unknown. Base qualities were left out, and no much larger clone turns up one base away. The treatment or condition label on this specimen signifies: allogeneic hematopoietic cell transplantation with graft depleted of TCRalphabeta T cells and CD19 B cells. The children who served as transplant recipients had been given grafts of TCRalphabeta/CD19-depleted allogeneic hematopoietic cells. The germline V gene supplies CDR1 SNHLY and CDR2 FYNNEI. The CDR3 contains 17 residues, cysteine and phenylalanine counted. CDR3 DNA is the only sequence kept; it has 51 bases, read in frame from the first base. V loses 4 bases, J loses 1 base, and the germline ends lie 17 bases apart. The data were obtained in a study of T-cell reconstitution after alpha-beta-depleted transplantation in children (dated by TCRdb to 2016 to 2017). Describing the broader study: Using TCR repertoire profiling, the study followed T-cell immune reconstitution in a quantitative way in children after TCRalphabeta/CD19-depleted allogeneic hematopoietic cell transplantation. General conclusions and limits of the study: In some patients, the high TCRbeta diversity seen at day 60 was put down to recipient T cells and intrathymic progenitors that had survived conditioning. Hyperexpanded clone frequencies declined over subsequent months; after one year, T-cell counts and TCRbeta diversity were mostly attributed to newly produced T cells. About two months after transplant, the apparently early recovery of alphabetaT-cell counts reportedly depended on just several hundred clones that had expanded rapidly and came from non-depleted graft cells.

Library prep was done by PCR. The listed sequencing device is Illumina HiSeq 2500. Molecular barcoding was employed in the preparation of TCR libraries, with unique molecular identifiers being used to normalize TCRbeta repertoire quantification. TCRdb reran the public reads through fastp at Q25 and MiXCR, keeping productive beta chains. Each record represents a unique CDR3 protein, reported with the most common genes and DNA among its rows. The sample records about a million distinct CDR3 sequences, roughly 29% of which are singletons. Roughly 28% of the sample lies in the top ten. This TCR was sampled from a boy under three years old who had a stem cell transplant for SCID, so the T cells may come from the graft donor. This sequence uses TRBV2 and TRBJ2-1, and TRBD1 may be the D gene, going by 7 matching bases. The source material was PBMCs, mostly from graft donor cells, sampled 360 days after TCRalphabeta/CD19-depleted stem cell transplant. The CDR3 protein: CASSGGFAGGSYNEQFF. The bases read TGTGCCAGCAGTGGAGGTTTCGCAGGGGGGTCCTACAATGAGCAGTTCTTC.